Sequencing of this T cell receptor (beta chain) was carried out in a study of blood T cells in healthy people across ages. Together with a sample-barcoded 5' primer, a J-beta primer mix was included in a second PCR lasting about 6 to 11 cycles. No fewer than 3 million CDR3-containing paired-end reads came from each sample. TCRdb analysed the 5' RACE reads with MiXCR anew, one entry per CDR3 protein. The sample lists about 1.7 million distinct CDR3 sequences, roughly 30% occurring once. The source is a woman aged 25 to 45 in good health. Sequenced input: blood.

The CDR3 protein is CAGVYLRATQYF. The CDR3 region has the DNA TGTGCCGGGGTCTATCTACGGGCTACGCAGTATTTT. The gene calls are TRBV7-9 and TRBJ2-3; D unclear. Trimming removed 11 bases from V and 8 bases from J, with 17 bases in between. In germline, CDR1 is SEHNR, CDR2 FQNEAQ (reference sequence). This CDR3 has 12 residues.